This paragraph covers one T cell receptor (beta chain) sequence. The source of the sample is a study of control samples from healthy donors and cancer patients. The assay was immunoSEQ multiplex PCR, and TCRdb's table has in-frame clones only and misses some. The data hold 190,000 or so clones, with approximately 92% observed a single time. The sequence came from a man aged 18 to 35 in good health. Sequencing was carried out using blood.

The chain's CDR3 is CASRASGAHEQFF. CDR3 DNA sequence: TGTGCCAGCAGGGCTAGCGGGGCCCATGAGCAGTTCTTC. The rearrangement uses TRBV2 and TRBJ2-1; TRBD2 matches at 9 bases. The CDR3 totals 13 residues. Germline V CDR1 and CDR2: SNHLY, FYNNEI. Germline trimming cut 6 bases from V and 8 bases from J; bases unmatched to any gene: 5.